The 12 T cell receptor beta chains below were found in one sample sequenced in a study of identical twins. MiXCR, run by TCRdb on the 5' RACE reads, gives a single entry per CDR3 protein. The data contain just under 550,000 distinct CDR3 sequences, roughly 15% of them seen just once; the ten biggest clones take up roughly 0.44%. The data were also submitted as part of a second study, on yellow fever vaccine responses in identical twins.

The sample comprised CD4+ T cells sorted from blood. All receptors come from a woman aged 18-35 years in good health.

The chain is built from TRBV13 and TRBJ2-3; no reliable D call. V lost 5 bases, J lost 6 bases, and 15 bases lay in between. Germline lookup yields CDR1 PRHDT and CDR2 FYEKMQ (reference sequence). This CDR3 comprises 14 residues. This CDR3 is CASSPGRRVDTQYF. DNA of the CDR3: TGTGCCAGCAGCCCGGGTAGACGGGTGGATACGCAGTATTTT.

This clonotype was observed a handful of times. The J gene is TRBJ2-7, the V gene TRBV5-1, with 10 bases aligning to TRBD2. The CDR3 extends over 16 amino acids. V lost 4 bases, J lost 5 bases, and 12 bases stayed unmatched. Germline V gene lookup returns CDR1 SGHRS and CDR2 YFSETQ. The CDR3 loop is CASSPGRASGRDEQYF. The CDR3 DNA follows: TGCGCCAGCAGCCCGGGGCGGGCTAGCGGGAGAGACGAGCAGTACTTC.

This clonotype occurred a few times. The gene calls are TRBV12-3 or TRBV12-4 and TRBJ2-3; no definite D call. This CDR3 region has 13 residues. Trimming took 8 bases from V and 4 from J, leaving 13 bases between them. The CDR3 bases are TGTGCCAGCGCTTCCACCCGGGCAGATACGCAGTATTTT. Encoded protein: CASASTRADTQYF.

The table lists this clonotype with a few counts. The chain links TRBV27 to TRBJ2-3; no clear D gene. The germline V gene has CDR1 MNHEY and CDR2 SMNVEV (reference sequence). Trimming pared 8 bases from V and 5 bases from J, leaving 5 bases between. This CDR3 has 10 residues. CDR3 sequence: CASGQDTQYF. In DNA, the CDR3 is TGTGCCAGCGGTCAAGATACGCAGTATTTT.

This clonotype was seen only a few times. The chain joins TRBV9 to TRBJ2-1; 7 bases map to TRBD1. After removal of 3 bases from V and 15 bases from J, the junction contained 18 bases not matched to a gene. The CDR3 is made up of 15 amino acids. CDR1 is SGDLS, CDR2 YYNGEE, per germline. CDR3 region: CASSGRTGGPPDAFF. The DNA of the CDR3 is TGTGCCAGCAGCGGGAGGACAGGCGGCCCCCCCGACGCGTTCTTC.

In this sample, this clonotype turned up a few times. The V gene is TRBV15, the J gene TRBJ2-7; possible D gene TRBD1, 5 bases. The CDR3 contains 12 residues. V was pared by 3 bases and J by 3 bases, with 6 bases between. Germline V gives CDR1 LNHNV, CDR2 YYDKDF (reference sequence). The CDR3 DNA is TGTGCCACCAGCAGCGACAGCTACGAGCAGTACGTC. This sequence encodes CATSSDSYEQYV.

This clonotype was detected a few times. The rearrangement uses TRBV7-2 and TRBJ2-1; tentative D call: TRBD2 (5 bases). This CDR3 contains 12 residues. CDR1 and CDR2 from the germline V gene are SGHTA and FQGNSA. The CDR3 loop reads CASAGGSPEQFF. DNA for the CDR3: TGTGCTTCTGCGGGCGGGTCCCCTGAGCAGTTCTTC. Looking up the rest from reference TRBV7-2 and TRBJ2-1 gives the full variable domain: GAGVSQSPSNKVTEKGKDVELRCDPISGHTALYWYRQSLGQGLEFLIYFQGNSAPDKSGLPSDRFSAERTGGSVSTLTIQRTQQEDSAVYLCASAGGSPEQFFGPGTRLTVL.

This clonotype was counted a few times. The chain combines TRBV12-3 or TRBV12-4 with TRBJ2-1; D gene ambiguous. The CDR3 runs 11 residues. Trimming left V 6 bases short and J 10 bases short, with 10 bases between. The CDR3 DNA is TGTGCCAGCAGCCCGGTTGGGGAGCAGTTCTTC. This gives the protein CASSPVGEQFF.

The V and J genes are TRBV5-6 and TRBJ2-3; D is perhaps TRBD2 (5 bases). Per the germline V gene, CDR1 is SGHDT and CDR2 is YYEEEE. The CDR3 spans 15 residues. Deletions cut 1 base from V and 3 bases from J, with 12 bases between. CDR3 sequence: CASSLNGKGTDTQYF. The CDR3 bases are TGTGCCAGCAGCTTGAACGGGAAAGGAACAGATACGCAGTATTTT.

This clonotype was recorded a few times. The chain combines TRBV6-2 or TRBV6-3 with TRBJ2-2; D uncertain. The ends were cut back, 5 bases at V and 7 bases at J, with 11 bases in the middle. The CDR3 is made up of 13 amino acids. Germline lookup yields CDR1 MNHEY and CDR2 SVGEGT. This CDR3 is CASSAAGGGELFF. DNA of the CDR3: TGTGCCAGCAGTGCCGCTGGCGGCGGGGAGCTGTTTTTT.

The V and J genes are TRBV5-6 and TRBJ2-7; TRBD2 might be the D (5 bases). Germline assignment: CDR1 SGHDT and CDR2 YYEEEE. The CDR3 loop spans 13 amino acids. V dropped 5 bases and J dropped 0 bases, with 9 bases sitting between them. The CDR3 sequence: CASRLSVSYEQYF. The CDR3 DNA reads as TGTGCCAGCAGGCTTAGCGTCTCCTACGAGCAGTACTTC.

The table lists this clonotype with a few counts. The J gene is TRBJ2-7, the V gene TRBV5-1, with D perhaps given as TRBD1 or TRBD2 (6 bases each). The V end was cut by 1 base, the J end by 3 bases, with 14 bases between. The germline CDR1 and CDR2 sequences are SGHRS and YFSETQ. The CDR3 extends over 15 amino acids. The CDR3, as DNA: TGCGCCAGCAGCTTGTCCTGGGGGGCTGGCTACGAGCAGTACTTC. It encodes CASSLSWGAGYEQYF.